The sequence of this TCR beta chain was determined in a study of cytomegalovirus exposure and HLA in healthy donors. Whole-study findings and limits: One cluster of highly shared sequence variants probably arose as a sequencing artifact. Rarity held for most TCR sequences, but there were some public TCRs that occurred in many donors. TCR beta V- and J-gene trimming was later associated with a missense DCLRE1C variant. Other equally common chains were less clonally expanded than HLA-associated TCR beta chains, a later analysis showed.

This clone was seen a handful of times. Its antigen is not known. PCR primers comprised 60 Vbeta and 13 Jbeta primers. Data came from immunoSEQ multiplex PCR; TCRdb stores just in-frame clones and leaves some out. Of about 99,000 clones in the sample, more than 75% are singletons; the top ten hold 10%. Germline V lookup: CDR1 GTSNPN, CDR2 SVGIG (reference sequence). The ends lost 0 bases at V and 6 bases at J; junction bases unmatched: 4. The CDR3 is made up of 14 amino acids. This sequence was found in a woman aged 18-29 years in good health and CMV-seropositive. The sequenced sample consisted of PBMCs. This chain connects TRBV30 to TRBJ2-5, with 10 nucleotides matching TRBD2. In nucleotides, the CDR3 is TGTGCCTGGAGTGTAAGCGGGGGGGTGAAGACCCAGTACTTC. As protein: CAWSVSGGVKTQYF.